This is a list of T cell receptor beta chains from one sample in a study of T cell repertoires in cytomegalovirus infection. From the reads, TCRdb called clonotypes with MiXCR, one entry per CDR3 protein. The data show approximately 490,000 distinct CDR3 sequences, about 11% seen once. The sequencing sample was made of PBMCs. The receptors originated from a human donor in good health (CMV status not recorded). Some clones in this sample may be carry-over from other donors' samples. Each CDR3 is given without its conserved first and last residue. The order of the fields is V gene, clone size, J gene, CDR3 protein. Rows give clone size only sometimes, using once, few, many, or a class for an expanded clone.

TRBV7-2,many,TRBJ2-4,ASSRPDENIQY
TRBV18,-,TRBJ2-1,ASSPPETRSTNEQF
TRBV20-1,-,TRBJ2-7,SARDVLAGVREQY
TRBV2,-,TRBJ2-7,ASSELSPNRRREQY
TRBV7-9,-,TRBJ2-3,AGSLRSSSTDTQY
TRBV3-1,many,TRBJ2-3,ASSQASGRDTQY
TRBV9,-,TRBJ1-1,ASSVVPNTEAF
TRBV6-1,many,TRBJ1-6,ASSEELPQSSYNSPLH
TRBV5-1,-,TRBJ1-3,ASSLTDLSGNTIY
TRBV7-9,many,TRBJ1-4,ASSLGEVNEKLF
TRBV5-1,few,TRBJ2-1,ASSLEDRAVEQF
TRBV3-1,many,TRBJ2-1,ASSQARGRAYNEQF
TRBV29-1,once,TRBJ2-5,SVGRGETQY
TRBV19,many,TRBJ1-2,ASSRSALANYGYT
TRBV6-5,many,TRBJ1-2,ASSYSTGEFNYGYT
TRBV24-1,many,TRBJ2-5,ATSELDWETQY
TRBV6-1,-,TRBJ2-1,ASRGQDSAYNEQF
TRBV7-6,many,TRBJ2-6,ASSLRGQTISGANVLT
TRBV7-9,many,TRBJ2-1,ASSGEGDWVHSWQF
TRBV7-3,many,TRBJ1-1,ASSPTLPGQGAMNTEAF
TRBV30,-,TRBJ2-2,AWSYRRNTGELF
TRBV11-2,many,TRBJ2-3,ASRRPGRTTDTQY
TRBV2,many,TRBJ2-4,ASRSNRGAKNIQY
TRBV14,many,TRBJ1-2,ASSPGGNLIYGYT
TRBV19,many,TRBJ2-5,ASSPRGYQQETQY
TRBV18,-,TRBJ2-2,ASSPTSMGSSAGELF
TRBV28,many,TRBJ2-5,ASSREGLQETQY
TRBV7-8,many,TRBJ1-1,ASSPLTQGVSEAF
TRBV10-3,many,TRBJ1-3,AIKKGRGVGGNTIY
TRBV15,few,TRBJ2-5,ATSSYSESETQY
TRBV12-3/TRBV12-4,many,TRBJ1-2,ASSLRSADYGYT
TRBV19,few,TRBJ1-1,ASRPDRGNTEAF
TRBV5-1,-,TRBJ2-7,ASSPWMGRANYEQY
TRBV2,-,TRBJ2-3,ASMGGLTDTQY
TRBV5-6,many,TRBJ1-2,ASSFDTGAANYGYT
TRBV20-1,many,TRBJ2-5,SAPRGSGQETQY